This record looks at one T cell receptor beta chain sequence and its context. V was shortened by 0 bases and J by 8 bases, with 5 bases between the two germline ends. Germline V gene sequence: CDR1 LGHDT, CDR2 YNNKEL (reference sequence). The CDR3 extends over 13 amino acids. 5'RACE primed at constant segments yielded TCR alpha and TCR beta cDNA libraries bearing sample barcodes and UMIs. One entry per CDR3 protein results from TCRdb running MiXCR on the 5' RACE reads. The sample records roughly 250,000 distinct CDR3 sequences, 16% being singletons. The sample is drawn from a study of T-cell memory formation after mild COVID-19.

Sequencing used PBMCs or a T cell subset sorted from them (not recorded which). V usage is TRBV3-1 and J usage is TRBJ1-6; the D is unclear. The clonotype was recovered from a man younger than 35 who had mild COVID-19 (a few samples of this study predate the infection). Cell type and time point are not known. CDR3 bases: TGTGCCAGCAGCCAAGAACGGTATTCACCCCTCCACTTT. The encoded protein is CASSQERYSPLHF.